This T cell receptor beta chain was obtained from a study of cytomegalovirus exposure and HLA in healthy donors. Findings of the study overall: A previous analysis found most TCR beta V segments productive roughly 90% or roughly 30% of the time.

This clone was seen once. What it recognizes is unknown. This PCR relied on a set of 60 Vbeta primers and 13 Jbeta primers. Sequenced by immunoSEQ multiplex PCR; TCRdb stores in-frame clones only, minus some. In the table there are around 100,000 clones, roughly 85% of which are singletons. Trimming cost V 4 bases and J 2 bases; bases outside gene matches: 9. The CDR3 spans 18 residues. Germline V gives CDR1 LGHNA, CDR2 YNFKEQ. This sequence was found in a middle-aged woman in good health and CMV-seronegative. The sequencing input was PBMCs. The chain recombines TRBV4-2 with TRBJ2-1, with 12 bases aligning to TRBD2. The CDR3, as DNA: TGTGCCAGCAGCCGAGAATCTAGCGGGGGGGGTGCCTACAATGAGCAGTTCTTC. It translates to CASSRESSGGGAYNEQFF.